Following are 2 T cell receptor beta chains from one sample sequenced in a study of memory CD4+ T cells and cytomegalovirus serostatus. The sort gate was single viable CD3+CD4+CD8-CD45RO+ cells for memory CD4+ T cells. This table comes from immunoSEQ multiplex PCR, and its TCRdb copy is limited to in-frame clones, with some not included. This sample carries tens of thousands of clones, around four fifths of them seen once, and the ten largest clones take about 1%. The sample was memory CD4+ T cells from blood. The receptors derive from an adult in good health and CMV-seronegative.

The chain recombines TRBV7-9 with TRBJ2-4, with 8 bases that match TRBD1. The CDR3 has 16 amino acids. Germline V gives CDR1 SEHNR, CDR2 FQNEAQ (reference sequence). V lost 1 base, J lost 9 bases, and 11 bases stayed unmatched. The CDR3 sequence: CASSLGDDRGLGIQYF. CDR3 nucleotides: TGTGCCAGCAGCTTAGGGGACGACAGGGGCTTGGGCATTCAGTACTTC.

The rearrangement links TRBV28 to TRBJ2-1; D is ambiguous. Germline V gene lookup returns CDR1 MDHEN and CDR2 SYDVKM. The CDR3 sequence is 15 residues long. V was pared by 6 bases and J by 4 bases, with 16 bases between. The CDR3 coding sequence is TGTGCCAGCAGCCCTCGACAAGGCCTATACAATGAGCAGTTCTTC. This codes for CASSPRQGLYNEQFF. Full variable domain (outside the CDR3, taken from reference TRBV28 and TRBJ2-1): DVKVTQSSRYLVKRTGEKVFLECVQDMDHENMFWYRQDPGLGLRLIYFSYDVKMKEKGDIPEGYSVSREKKERFSLILESASTNQTSMYLCASSPRQGLYNEQFFGPGTRLTVL.